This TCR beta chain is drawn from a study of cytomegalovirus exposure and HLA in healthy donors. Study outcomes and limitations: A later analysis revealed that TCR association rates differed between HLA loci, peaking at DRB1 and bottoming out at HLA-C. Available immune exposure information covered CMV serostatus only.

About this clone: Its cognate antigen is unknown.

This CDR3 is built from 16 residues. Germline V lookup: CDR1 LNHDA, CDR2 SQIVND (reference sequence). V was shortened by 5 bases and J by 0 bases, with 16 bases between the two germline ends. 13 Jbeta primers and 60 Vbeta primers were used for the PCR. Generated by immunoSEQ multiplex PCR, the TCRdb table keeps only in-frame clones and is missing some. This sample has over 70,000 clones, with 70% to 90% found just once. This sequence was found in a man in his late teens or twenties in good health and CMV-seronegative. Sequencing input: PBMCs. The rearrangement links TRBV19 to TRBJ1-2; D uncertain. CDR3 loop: CASSFHVPNANYGYTF. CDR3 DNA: TGTGCCAGTAGTTTCCACGTTCCTAACGCTAACTATGGCTACACCTTC.